These 16 T cell receptor beta chains share one sample of origin, sequenced in a study of T-cell memory formation after mild COVID-19. TCRdb analysed the 5' RACE reads with MiXCR anew, one entry per CDR3 protein. The data contain about 400,000 distinct CDR3 sequences, more than 20% of them singletons. The sample was PBMCs or a T cell subset sorted from them (not recorded which). The receptors stem from an adult woman who had mild COVID-19 (a few samples of this study predate the infection). Cell type and time point are not known.

This clonotype was recorded at least ten times. The V call is TRBV5-1, the J call TRBJ2-1; 7 bases are a match to TRBD2. With V trimmed by 4 bases and J by 2 bases, 24 bases remained unmatched. The CDR3 totals 21 residues. Germline V gives CDR1 SGHRS, CDR2 YFSETQ. The CDR3 sequence: CASSIRPSSGVRMRTYNEQFF. In nucleotides, the CDR3 is TGCGCCAGCAGCATACGGCCGTCGAGCGGGGTAAGAATGAGAACCTACAATGAGCAGTTCTTC. The complete variable domain, with remaining parts taken from reference TRBV5-1 and TRBJ2-1, reads KAGVTQTPRYLIKTRGQQVTLSCSPISGHRSVSWYQQTPGQGLQFLFEYFSETQRNKGNFPGRFSGRQFSNSRSEMNVSTLELGDSALYLCASSIRPSSGVRMRTYNEQFFGPGTRLTVL.

This clonotype was seen a handful of times. The chain uses TRBV4-2 and TRBJ1-2, with a weak D call TRBD1 (5 bases). The CDR3 loop spans 13 amino acids. The V end was cut by 1 base, the J end by 8 bases, with 11 bases between. Germline values: CDR1 LGHNA, CDR2 YNFKEQ. The CDR3 nucleotides read TGTGCCAGCAGCCAAGTTAGGGGTCAGGGCTACACCTTC. Protein: CASSQVRGQGYTF.

This chain links TRBV6-6 with TRBJ2-7; D not resolved. The V gene's germline CDR1 is MNHNY and CDR2 SVGAGI (reference sequence). Trimming took 7 bases from V and 1 from J, leaving 11 bases between them. This CDR3 has 13 residues. DNA of the CDR3: TGTGCCAGCACCTTAGGGCGATCCTACGAGCAGTACTTC. As protein: CASTLGRSYEQYF.

In this sample, this clonotype turned up a few times. This chain joins TRBV19 and TRBJ2-1; a possible D gene is TRBD1 (5 bases). CDR3 length: 13 residues. CDR1 and CDR2 (germline): LNHDA, SQIVND (reference sequence). The V gene lost 5 bases and the J gene lost 8 bases, with 13 bases spanning the gap. CDR3 sequence reads: CASSASRGYEQFF. The CDR3 coding sequence is TGTGCCAGTAGTGCCAGTAGGGGATATGAGCAGTTCTTC.

This rearrangement joins TRBV20-1 to TRBJ2-7; 9 nucleotides agree with TRBD1. The germline gives CDR1 DFQATT, CDR2 SNEGSKA (reference sequence). The trim removed 4 bases at V and 9 bases at J, leaving 10 bases unmatched. The CDR3 covers 13 residues. CDR3 bases: TGCAGTGCTAATACAGGGGGCGCGGGTAGGCAGTACTTC. This gives the protein CSANTGGAGRQYF.

The count of this clonotype is one. The gene calls are TRBV7-2 and TRBJ2-2, with D perhaps assigned TRBD1 or TRBD2 (7 bases each). Trimming took off 5 bases at V and 5 bases at J, with 24 bases between the two ends. The CDR3 spans 18 residues. Germline V lookup: CDR1 SGHTA, CDR2 FQGNSA. CDR3 coding DNA: TGTGCCAGCAGCCTCTCAGCAGGGGGAGGGATCCGGACCGGGGAGCTGTTTTTT. It translates to CASSLSAGGGIRTGELFF.

The chain combines TRBV7-9 with TRBJ2-1; D is unresolved. Deletions cut 3 bases from V and 6 bases from J, with 6 bases between. Germline V gene sequence: CDR1 SEHNR, CDR2 FQNEAQ (reference sequence). The CDR3 contains 12 residues. CDR3 region: CASSFPRNEQFF. Written as DNA, the CDR3 is TGTGCCAGCAGCTTCCCCCGCAATGAGCAGTTCTTC.

The chain uses TRBV4-3 and TRBJ2-5; 7 bases fit TRBD2. The CDR3 has 15 amino acids. V was pared by 4 bases and J by 0 bases, with 5 bases of the junction left unmatched. The germline CDR1 and CDR2 sequences are LGHNA and YSLEER. The CDR3 here is CASSREGRYQETQYF. The CDR3 DNA is TGCGCCAGCAGCCGGGAGGGGCGATACCAAGAGACCCAGTACTTC.

Only a few counts were recorded for this clonotype. The V gene is TRBV2, the J gene TRBJ1-2; D is undetermined. The CDR3 covers 13 residues. Germline CDR1 reads SNHLY; CDR2 reads FYNNEI. Trimming took off 2 bases at V and 7 bases at J, with 11 bases between the two ends. In DNA form, the CDR3 reads TGTGCCAGCAGTGAATCTTTCCTCAGTGGCTACACCTTC. As protein: CASSESFLSGYTF.

This clonotype came up a few times. The chain employs TRBV5-1 and TRBJ2-7, with D possibly TRBD1 on 6 matching bases. This CDR3 has 15 residues. V was pared by 0 bases and J by 3 bases, with 13 bases between. Per germline, CDR1 SGHRS and CDR2 YFSETQ. The CDR3, as DNA: TGCGCCAGCAGCTTGGAGGACAGAGCTTACTACGAGCAGTACTTC. It specifies CASSLEDRAYYEQYF.

The chain is built from TRBV5-4 and TRBJ1-1; possible D gene TRBD1, 5 bases. The V end lost 4 bases, the J end lost 8 bases, and 21 bases lay between the germline ends. CDR1 is SGHNT and CDR2 is YYREEE in the germline V gene (reference sequence). The CDR3 is 15 amino acids. The chain's CDR3 is CASSRTGTPGGEAFF. For the CDR3, the DNA is TGTGCCAGCAGCCGCACCGGGACCCCGGGTGGCGAAGCTTTCTTT.

CDR3 DNA sequence: TGTGCCAGCAGCTGGGGACAGAGTTCAACTAATGAAAAACTGTTTTTT. Encoded protein: CASSWGQSSTNEKLFF. The J gene is TRBJ1-4, the V gene TRBV5-8, with 7 bases lining up with TRBD1. J gave up 0 bases and V 3 bases, and 5 bases lay outside the gene matches. CDR1 and CDR2 from the germline V gene are SGHTS and YDEGEE. This CDR3 contains 16 residues.

This rearrangement joins TRBV10-3 to TRBJ2-5; 7 bases fit TRBD2. The CDR3 sequence is 14 residues long. Germline assignment: CDR1 ENHRY and CDR2 SYGVKD. Trimming took 5 bases from V and 5 from J; bases not matched to a gene: 8. Here the CDR3 reads CAISPGEGRETQYF. The DNA of the CDR3 is TGTGCCATCAGTCCGGGGGAGGGCCGTGAGACCCAGTACTTC.

The rearrangement links TRBV27 to TRBJ2-5; D gene ambiguous. Trimming shortened V by 8 bases and J by 6 bases, and 10 bases separated the two germline ends. The length of the CDR3 is 11 residues. The V gene's germline CDR1 is MNHEY and CDR2 SMNVEV (reference sequence). In DNA, the CDR3 is TGTGCCAGCGCGTCCCGTCAGACCCAGTACTTC. It yields the protein CASASRQTQYF.

The table lists this clonotype with many counts. The chain uses TRBV29-1 and TRBJ1-5, with 10 bases lining up with TRBD1. The germline V gene has CDR1 SQVTM and CDR2 ANQGSEA. V lost 6 bases to trimming and J lost 5 bases; unmatched junction nucleotides: 10. The CDR3 sequence is 15 residues long. In nucleotides, the CDR3 is TGCAGCGTCCAGGTACGAGGACAGGGGGATCAGCCCCAGCATTTT. This codes for CSVQVRGQGDQPQHF.

The table lists this clonotype with a few counts. This chain links TRBV4-3 with TRBJ2-7, with D maybe TRBD1 (6 bases). Germline V gene data show CDR1 as LGHNA and CDR2 as YSLEER. The length of the CDR3 is 15 residues. The V end lost 2 bases, the J end lost 1 base, and 12 bases lay between the germline ends. The CDR3 coding sequence is TGCGCCAGCAGCCAAAACACAGGGTTTTCCTACGAGCAGTACTTC. This sequence encodes CASSQNTGFSYEQYF.